The 32 T cell receptor beta chains below were found in one sample sequenced in a study of CD8+ T cells in alopecia areata. RNA was extracted and reverse transcribed into cDNA as the sequencing template. TCRdb's table, derived via immunoSEQ multiplex PCR, lists solely in-frame clones and lacks some. The sample contains over 85,000 clones, 41% of which appear only once. The specimen was CD4+ T cells sorted from blood. These receptors were collected from a human donor with alopecia areata.

This clone showed up just a few times. The chain joins TRBV29-1 to TRBJ1-2; no definite D call. With 1 base removed from V and 4 bases from J, the gap between germline ends came to 7 bases. Per the germline V gene, CDR1 is SQVTM and CDR2 is ANQGSEA. The CDR3 sequence is 12 residues long. Here the CDR3 DNA reads TGCAGCGTTGAAGTGTCAGCCTATGGCTACACCTTC. Translated, it gives CSVEVSAYGYTF.

CDR3 residues: CASSPGLTDTQYF. The CDR3 DNA sequence: TGTGCCAGCAGCCCAGGACTAACAGATACGCAGTATTTT. This chain joins TRBV7-2 and TRBJ2-3, with D possibly TRBD2 on 6 matching bases. CDR3 size: 13 residues. Trimming cost V 5 bases and J 3 bases, with 9 bases left between them. Germline lookup yields CDR1 SGHTA and CDR2 FQGNSA.

The rearrangement uses TRBV7-3 and TRBJ2-5; 7 bases agree with TRBD1. Per the germline V gene, CDR1 is SGHTA and CDR2 is FQGTGA. V lost 4 bases, J lost 4 bases, and 9 bases stayed unmatched. The CDR3 spans 15 residues. Written as DNA, the CDR3 is TGTGCCAGCAGCTCGACAGGGCTGGCCTCAGAGACCCAGTACTTC. This codes for CASSSTGLASETQYF.

The DNA of the CDR3 is TGTGCCAGCAGCCGACAAAGGGACGGGCTAAACACTGAAGCTTTCTTT. Translated, it gives CASSRQRDGLNTEAFF. The chain has TRBV27 and TRBJ1-1, with a possible D match to TRBD1 (5 bases). CDR1 MNHEY and CDR2 SMNVEV come from the germline V gene (reference sequence). This CDR3 comprises 16 residues. Deletions cut 6 bases from V and 2 bases from J, with 19 bases between.

This sequence joins TRBV18 and TRBJ1-2; no reliable D call. Germline-derived CDR1 and CDR2 are KGHSH and LQKENI. Trimming pared 4 bases from V and 1 base from J, leaving 10 bases between. The CDR3 consists of 14 residues. In DNA, the CDR3 is TGTGCCAGCTCACACGCTCAGCGTAACTATGGCTACACCTTC. It yields the protein CASSHAQRNYGYTF.

This chain connects TRBV28 to TRBJ2-7; 13 bases fit TRBD2. The CDR3 contains 15 residues. With 5 bases clipped from V and 3 bases from J, the junction kept 4 bases outside the gene matches. Germline CDR1 is MDHEN and CDR2 is SYDVKM. The CDR3 sequence: CASSPTSGRVYEQYF. CDR3 DNA: TGTGCCAGCAGTCCCACTAGCGGGAGGGTCTACGAGCAGTACTTC.

A few counts support this clone. The chain carries TRBV29-1 and TRBJ2-1; D is perhaps TRBD2 (6 bases). CDR3 size: 14 residues. V lost 7 bases and J 6 bases, leaving 19 bases between the germline ends. Germline V gene sequence: CDR1 SQVTM, CDR2 ANQGSEA. For the CDR3, the DNA is TGCAGCGGCTCGTATGGGGGAGGTTTCAATGAGCAGTTCTTC. Its translation: CSGSYGGGFNEQFF.

Concerning this clone itself: The junction differs from germline at one of its ends, possibly a read error. The chain has TRBV29-1 and TRBJ1-2; the D is unclear. From germline, CDR1 is SQVTM and CDR2 ANQGSEA. The CDR3 length is 11 residues. The CDR3: CSVGDISPFAF. The CDR3 bases are TGCAGCGTTGGAGACATCAGTCCCTTCGCCTTC.

CDR3 DNA sequence: TGCGCCAGCAGCTTGCAGGCCAGGGGGAGAGGCGAGCAGTACTTC. Translation gives CASSLQARGRGEQYF. J is TRBJ2-7 and V is TRBV5-1, with 7 bases matching TRBD1. The trim removed 1 base at V and 6 bases at J, leaving 10 bases unmatched. The CDR3 sequence is 15 residues long. CDR1 and CDR2 (germline): SGHRS, YFSETQ.

This clone was picked up a small number of times. V is TRBV7-3 and J is TRBJ2-7; possible D gene TRBD2, 5 bases. Germline V gene sequence: CDR1 SGHTA, CDR2 FQGTGA. Trimming pared 2 bases from V and 6 bases from J, leaving 17 bases between. This CDR3 spans 15 amino acids. CDR3 amino acids: CASSLGGRCNGEQYF. The CDR3 DNA sequence: TGTGCCAGCAGCTTAGGAGGCAGGTGCAACGGCGAGCAGTACTTC.

The V call is TRBV15, the J call TRBJ2-5; a weak D match, TRBD2 (5 bases). This CDR3 region has 14 residues. The V end was cut by 3 bases, the J end by 5 bases, with 13 bases between. The germline V gene encodes CDR1 LNHNV and CDR2 YYDKDF (reference sequence). The CDR3 nucleotides read TGTGCCACCAGCAGGAATCGGGGTTCTGAGACCCAGTACTTC. Residues: CATSRNRGSETQYF. The full variable domain, with the rest looked up from reference TRBV15 and TRBJ2-5, is DAMVIQNPRYQVTQFGKPVTLSCSQTLNHNVMYWYQQKSSQAPKLLFHYYDKDFNNEADTPDNFQSRRPNTSFCFLDIRSPGLGDTAMYLCATSRNRGSETQYFGPGTRLLVL.

This clone was picked up a small number of times. The gene calls are TRBV7-2 and TRBJ2-4, with TRBD1 matching over 8 bases. This CDR3 comprises 14 residues. Germline values: CDR1 SGHTA, CDR2 FQGNSA. Unmatched junction bases numbered 7, after V lost 5 bases and J lost 7 bases. CDR3 sequence: CASSERTGLNIQYF. Here the CDR3 DNA reads TGTGCCAGCAGCGAAAGGACAGGGTTGAACATTCAGTACTTC.

The chain carries TRBV29-1 and TRBJ2-1, with 8 bases matching TRBD2. This CDR3 is 24 amino acids long. Germline V lookup: CDR1 SQVTM, CDR2 ANQGSEA. V shed 4 bases, J shed 2 bases, and the junction held 34 bases outside the gene matches. In nucleotides, the CDR3 is TGCAGCGTTGCGACAAGACCGGGGACTAGATATGGGGGCCCAAATCTTAGGGCCTACAATGAGCAGTTCTTC. Translating it yields CSVATRPGTRYGGPNLRAYNEQFF.

The J gene is TRBJ1-5, the V gene TRBV4-2; D is uncertain. Trimming stripped 1 base from V and 0 bases from J, with 10 bases between. Looked up from germline, CDR1 is LGHNA and CDR2 is YNFKEQ. CDR3 length: 16 amino acids. This CDR3 reads CASSQGRGNSNQPQHF. The CDR3 DNA is TGTGCCAGCAGCCAAGGACGTGGTAATAGCAATCAGCCCCAGCATTTT.

As for this clone: The identical CDR3 is also encoded by other nucleotide sequences in the sample. The chain carries TRBV28 and TRBJ1-2; tentatively, D is TRBD1 (5 bases). The CDR3 is 11 amino acids. Germline V gives CDR1 MDHEN, CDR2 SYDVKM. Between the trimmed V and J ends, which lost 8 bases and 8 bases, there was a span of 12 bases. In nucleotides, the CDR3 is TGTGCCAGCTTTTCAGGGAGCGGCTACACCTTC. Translating gives CASFSGSGYTF.

The rearrangement uses TRBV27 and TRBJ2-2; no clear D gene. This CDR3 spans 13 amino acids. The germline CDR1 and CDR2 sequences are MNHEY and SMNVEV (reference sequence). The V end lost 6 bases, the J end lost 3 bases, and 8 bases lay between the germline ends. The CDR3 here is CASRRLDTGELFF. For the CDR3, the DNA is TGTGCCAGCAGGAGGTTGGACACCGGGGAGCTGTTTTTT.

The chain couples TRBV30 to TRBJ2-1; TRBD2 aligns across 13 bases. Germline loops: CDR1 GTSNPN, CDR2 SVGIG (reference sequence). J was trimmed by 8 bases and V by 0 bases; bases with no gene match: 4. The CDR3 loop spans 15 amino acids. CDR3 loop: CAWSVLAGGGDEQFF. In DNA form, the CDR3 reads TGTGCCTGGAGTGTACTAGCGGGAGGGGGCGATGAGCAGTTCTTC.

The chain carries TRBV20-1 and TRBJ2-5, with D unclear. CDR3 size: 11 residues. CDR1 and CDR2 from the germline V gene are DFQATT and SNEGSKA (reference sequence). Trimming pared 3 bases from V and 1 base from J, leaving 3 bases between. The CDR3 DNA follows: TGCAGTGCTAGCTCCCAAGAGACCCAGTACTTC. Its translation is CSASSQETQYF.

The chain combines TRBV30 with TRBJ2-5; 7 bases map to TRBD1. The J segment lost 5 bases and the V segment lost 4 bases, leaving 13 bases of the junction unmatched. In germline, CDR1 is GTSNPN, CDR2 SVGIG (reference sequence). This CDR3 spans 15 amino acids. This chain's CDR3 is CAWTRTGSLSETQYF. In nucleotides, the CDR3 is TGTGCCTGGACCCGGACAGGTAGTCTATCGGAGACCCAGTACTTC.

The chain carries TRBV30 and TRBJ1-2; tentatively, D is TRBD1 (6 bases). V lost 4 bases and J lost 8, with 20 bases in between. The CDR3 consists of 14 residues. CDR1 and CDR2 (germline): GTSNPN, SVGIG (reference sequence). CDR3 bases: TGTGCCTGGACTAAGACAGGTGCTGCGGGGGGCTACACCTTC. Amino acid sequence: CAWTKTGAAGGYTF.

This chain's CDR3 is CASSRPGQHTYEQYF. CDR3 nucleotide sequence: TGTGCCAGCAGTCGGCCGGGACAGCACACCTACGAGCAGTACTTC. The chain uses TRBV4-2 and TRBJ2-7; TRBD1 agrees at 7 bases. Germline assignment: CDR1 LGHNA and CDR2 YNFKEQ. J lost 2 bases, V lost 6 bases, and 10 bases had no gene match. The CDR3 is made up of 15 amino acids.

The chain carries TRBV15 and TRBJ1-1, with 8 bases identical to TRBD1. The V and J ends lost 1 base and 1 base, in that order; junction bases with no gene match: 2. This CDR3 spans 15 amino acids. The germline V gene has CDR1 LNHNV and CDR2 YYDKDF (reference sequence). The CDR3 DNA reads TGTGCCACCAGCAGAGTGGGGACAGGGAACACTGAAGCTTTCTTT. Its protein is CATSRVGTGNTEAFF.

The gene calls are TRBV2 and TRBJ2-1; 10 bases are shared with TRBD2. Germline V gives CDR1 SNHLY, CDR2 FYNNEI. Trimming at V came to 7 bases and at J to 7 bases, leaving 4 bases not matched to a gene. The CDR3 loop spans 13 amino acids. The CDR3 DNA reads TGTGCCAGCATTAGGACTAGCGGAAATGAGCAGTTCTTC. It encodes CASIRTSGNEQFF.

V is TRBV7-2 and J is TRBJ2-1, with a tentative D call TRBD2 (6 bases). Trimming shortened V by 5 bases and J by 7 bases, and 21 bases separated the two germline ends. Germline CDR1 is SGHTA and CDR2 is FQGNSA. The CDR3 is 16 amino acids. CDR3 coding DNA: TGTGCCAGCAGCCGAAACCCCCCGGGGGTGAGGAATGAGCAGTTCTTC. This gives the protein CASSRNPPGVRNEQFF.

The chain joins TRBV30 to TRBJ1-3; the D gene is possibly TRBD1 (5 bases). V was trimmed by 0 bases and J by 3 bases, leaving 9 bases between them. CDR1 GTSNPN and CDR2 SVGIG come from the germline V gene (reference sequence). The CDR3 contains 14 residues. This chain's CDR3 is CAWSVGANGNTIYF. CDR3 nucleotide sequence: TGTGCCTGGAGTGTAGGGGCGAATGGAAACACCATATATTTT.

The chain joins TRBV29-1 to TRBJ1-1; D call uncertain. V was trimmed by 7 bases and J by 4 bases, leaving 13 bases between them. Germline values: CDR1 SQVTM, CDR2 ANQGSEA. CDR3 length equals 12 residues. The DNA for the CDR3 is TGCAGCGGGGCAGGAGGAGGCACTGAAGCTTTCTTT. Protein product: CSGAGGGTEAFF.

This clone has only one observation. V is TRBV7-3 and J is TRBJ2-5; 13 bases align to TRBD2. In germline, CDR1 is SGHTA, CDR2 FQGTGA. CDR3 length: 16 residues. The J segment lost 7 bases and the V segment lost 5 bases, leaving 10 bases of the junction unmatched. CDR3 loop: CASSPGTSGTLGTQYF. In DNA form, the CDR3 reads TGTGCCAGCAGCCCTGGGACTAGCGGGACACTTGGGACCCAGTACTTC.

A few counts support this clone. The chain recombines TRBV9 with TRBJ2-3; 9 bases fit TRBD2. This CDR3 is built from 15 residues. Germline V gene sequence: CDR1 SGDLS, CDR2 YYNGEE. V dropped 3 bases and J dropped 6; count of bases not matched to a gene: 8. This CDR3 is CASSATGTSPDTQYF. CDR3 coding DNA: TGTGCCAGCAGCGCGACAGGGACTAGCCCGGATACGCAGTATTTT.

In its sample, this clone was seen a few times. V and J are TRBV7-8 and TRBJ1-5; D perhaps matches TRBD1 (5 bases). Germline V gives CDR1 SGHVS, CDR2 FQNEAQ. The CDR3 covers 15 residues. The germline V and J ends were trimmed by 2 bases and 6 bases, with 14 bases remaining between them. CDR3: CASSLQRWGSQPQHF. Here the CDR3 DNA reads TGTGCCAGCAGCTTACAGCGTTGGGGGAGTCAGCCCCAGCATTTT. The full variable domain, completed using reference TRBV7-8 and TRBJ1-5, is GAGVSQSPRYKVAKRGQDVALRCDPISGHVSLFWYQQALGQGPEFLTYFQNEAQLDKSGLPSDRFFAERPEGSVSTLKIQRTQQEDSAVYLCASSLQRWGSQPQHFGDGTRLSIL.

This chain joins TRBV29-1 and TRBJ2-6, with D unclear. Trimming cost V 0 bases and J 0 bases, with 15 bases left between them. Germline CDR1 and CDR2: SQVTM and ANQGSEA. CDR3 size: 18 residues. In DNA, the CDR3 is TGCAGCGTTGAAGATCTTCAAGGGCGTGGCTCTGGGGCCAACGTCCTGACTTTC. Protein: CSVEDLQGRGSGANVLTF.

CDR3 loop: CASSPLAGGLTGELFF. The CDR3 DNA follows: TGTGCCAGCAGCCCACTAGCGGGAGGGCTTACCGGGGAGCTGTTTTTT. V usage is TRBV7-8 and J usage is TRBJ2-2; the match to TRBD2 covers 13 bases. The CDR3 totals 16 residues. V shed 5 bases and J 5 bases; nucleotides not matched to a gene: 5. In germline, CDR1 is SGHVS, CDR2 FQNEAQ.

This clone was counted a few times. V is TRBV7-9 and J is TRBJ2-7; D gene ambiguous. V lost 4 bases, J lost 0 bases, and 4 bases lay in between. In germline, CDR1 is SEHNR, CDR2 FQNEAQ (reference sequence). The CDR3 is 12 residues long. In DNA, the CDR3 is TGTGCCAGCAGCTCCAACTCCTACGAGCAGTACTTC. Translating gives CASSSNSYEQYF.